This T cell receptor (beta chain) was documented in a study of OX40 agonist ivuxolimab in advanced cancers. Study context: Patient treatment consisted of intravenous ivuxolimab administration every 2 weeks at 0.01 to 10 mg/kg. The eligibility criteria allowed prior anti-PD-1, anti-PD-L1 or anti-CTLA-4 therapy, and approximately 38% had some.

Study outcomes and limitations: At doses 0.1 to 3.0 mg/kg, CD4+ and CD8+ clones expanded.

As to this clone: The target antigen is unknown.

Method: immunoSEQ multiplex PCR; TCRdb's copy keeps in-frame clones and lacks some. Of just over 90,000 clones in the sample, roughly 90% are singletons; the top ten hold roughly 3.5%. Autoimmune disease history or systemic immunosuppression was exclusionary. The CDR3 runs to 13 residues. CDR1 and CDR2 from the germline V gene are MNHEY and SVGAGI. The V end lost 2 bases, the J end lost 8 bases, and 12 bases lay between the germline ends. The chain couples TRBV6-5 to TRBJ1-1, with D possibly being TRBD1 (5 bases). This clonotype was sampled from an adult with an advanced solid tumor such as melanoma, head and neck, liver or kidney cancer. Sequences were derived from CD4+ or CD8+ T cells sorted from blood, sampled in a trial of the OX40 agonist ivuxolimab. For the CDR3, the DNA is TGTGCCAGCAGTTACCGTGATTGGGGCGAAGCTTTCTTT. Protein: CASSYRDWGEAFF.